This TCR beta chain was retrieved from a study of regulatory T cells in long-lasting Graves disease. Study at large: Graves' patients diagnosed newly had used antithyroid drugs under 3 months.

This clonotype was observed at least ten times. Germline lookup yields CDR1 SNHLY and CDR2 FYNNEI. V was shortened by 5 bases and J by 5 bases, with 13 bases between the two germline ends. The CDR3 length is 14 residues. Time point in this sample: newly diagnosed GD, antithyroid drugs for less than 3 months. The TCR library was made from RNA that had been extracted from PBMCs in TRIzol. TCR beta libraries were built with iRepertoire HTBI primers and Arm-PCR of CDR3 regions. TCRdb itself ran the multiplex PCR reads through MiXCR, one entry per CDR3 protein. The sample lists roughly 610,000 distinct CDR3 sequences; 15% to 20% were seen once. The sample was also reused in another study, on T cells in Graves' hyperthyroidism and ophthalmopathy. That paper states: Used for diagnoses were clinical symptoms, serum thyroxine and TRAb, thyroid ultrasound and orbital computed tomography. Most thyroid clonotypes with frequency above 0.001 were detected in blood.

The sample here was peripheral blood mononuclear cells (PBMCs), taken at new diagnosis, from a patient treated with antithyroid drugs. The chain carries TRBV2 and TRBJ1-5; D unresolved. This clonotype was obtained from a man between 18 and 35 years old with Graves disease. The CDR3 here is CASSHGSADQPQHF. The CDR3, as DNA: TGTGCCAGCAGTCATGGGTCCGCTGATCAGCCCCAGCATTTT.